This T cell receptor (beta chain) was retrieved from a study of T cell changes during pregnancy in multiple sclerosis. Libraries were prepared by immunoSEQ multiplex PCR; TCRdb keeps only in-frame clonotypes and omits some of them. The data show fewer than 40,000 clones, with around 93% seen just once and about 0.32% held by the top ten. CDR1 is MNHEY and CDR2 is SMNVEV in the germline V gene (reference sequence). The CDR3 is made up of 15 amino acids. V lost 6 bases and J lost 9, with 23 bases in between. This TCR derives from a female donor with multiple sclerosis, enrolled in a pregnancy study. Sequences were derived from CD4+ T cells from peripheral blood mononuclear cells, sampled after pregnancy. This rearrangement joins TRBV27 to TRBJ2-5; possible D gene TRBD1, 5 bases. For the CDR3, the DNA is TGTGCCAGCAGGCTAGACAGTTCTTGGCTGTCGGCCCAGTACTTC. Its protein product is CASRLDSSWLSAQYF.